The TCR beta chain described here comes from a study of cytomegalovirus exposure and HLA in healthy donors. The overall study: The roughly 130 validation repertoires used the same platform as the roughly 700 first-cohort repertoires (as reported by a later analysis). The study, taken as a whole, reports: Cytomegalovirus association was assigned to 170 or so TCR beta chains. For cytomegalovirus status, the classifier reportedly gave diagnoses with high specificity and sensitivity.

Repertoires were generated with immunoSEQ multiplex PCR, while TCRdb's copy carries only in-frame clones and drops some. Here the sample spans 70,000 to 80,000 clones, approximately 95% being singletons. To note about this clone: The antigen is unknown.

Germline CDR1 reads MNHEY; CDR2 reads SVGAGI. The CDR3 runs to 14 residues. Trimming pared 4 bases from V and 3 bases from J, leaving 13 bases between. The chain couples TRBV6-5 to TRBJ2-7, with D unresolved. The sequence was collected from a woman under 30 in good health and CMV-seronegative. The sequenced sample consisted of PBMCs. CDR3 amino acids: CASSSREVDYEQYF. For the CDR3, the DNA is TGTGCCAGCAGTTCGAGAGAGGTCGACTACGAGCAGTACTTC.